The sequence of this T cell receptor beta chain was determined in a study of T cell responses to AZD1222 COVID-19 vaccine. Study-level points and caveats: Spike-specific TCR repertoires showed rising breadth and depth after two AZD1222 doses. Baseline testing showed seropositivity in only a handful of AZD1222 recipients. Clonal diversity was possibly underestimated, and the donors were mostly white British, with more females. Sampled repertoires all dated from after the peak T cell response.

With regard to this clone: As yet, its antigen is unknown.

Libraries were prepared by immunoSEQ multiplex PCR; TCRdb keeps only in-frame clonotypes and omits some of them. The table includes around 130,000 clones, 80% to 90% detected once. The trim removed 8 bases at V and 11 bases at J, leaving 8 bases unmatched. This CDR3 region has 13 residues. Germline V gives CDR1 MGHDK, CDR2 SYGVNS. This sequence joins TRBV25-1 and TRBJ2-5, with 13 bases identical to TRBD2. This sequence was found in an adult who received the AZD1222 COVID-19 vaccine. The sample here was peripheral blood, taken 28 days after the second AZD1222 dose. The CDR3 DNA sequence: TGTGCCAGCCAAAGTGGGACTAGCGGGGAACAGTACTTC. Amino acid sequence: CASQSGTSGEQYF.